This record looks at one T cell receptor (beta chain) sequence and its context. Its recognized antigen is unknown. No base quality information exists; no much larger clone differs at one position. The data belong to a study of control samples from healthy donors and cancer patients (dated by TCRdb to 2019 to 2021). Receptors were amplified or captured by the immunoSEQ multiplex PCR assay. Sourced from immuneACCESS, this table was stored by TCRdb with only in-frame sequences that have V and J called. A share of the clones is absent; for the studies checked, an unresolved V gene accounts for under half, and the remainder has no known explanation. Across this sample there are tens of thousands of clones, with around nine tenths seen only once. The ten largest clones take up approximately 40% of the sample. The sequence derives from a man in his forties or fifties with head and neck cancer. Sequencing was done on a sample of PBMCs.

CDR3 reads: CASSPGWRAEQYF. The DNA sequence is as follows: TGTGCCAGCAGCCCGGGATGGAGGGCGGAGCAGTACTTC. The sequence is built from TRBV4-2 and TRBJ2-7; the D gene is perhaps TRBD2, on 6 matching bases. Spanning cysteine to phenylalanine, the CDR3 consists of 13 amino acids. Only the CDR3 DNA is retained, 39 bases long and in frame from the first base. V drops 4 bases and J drops 7 bases, leaving 14 bases in between. The CDR1 and CDR2 encoded by the germline V gene are LGHNA and YNFKEQ.